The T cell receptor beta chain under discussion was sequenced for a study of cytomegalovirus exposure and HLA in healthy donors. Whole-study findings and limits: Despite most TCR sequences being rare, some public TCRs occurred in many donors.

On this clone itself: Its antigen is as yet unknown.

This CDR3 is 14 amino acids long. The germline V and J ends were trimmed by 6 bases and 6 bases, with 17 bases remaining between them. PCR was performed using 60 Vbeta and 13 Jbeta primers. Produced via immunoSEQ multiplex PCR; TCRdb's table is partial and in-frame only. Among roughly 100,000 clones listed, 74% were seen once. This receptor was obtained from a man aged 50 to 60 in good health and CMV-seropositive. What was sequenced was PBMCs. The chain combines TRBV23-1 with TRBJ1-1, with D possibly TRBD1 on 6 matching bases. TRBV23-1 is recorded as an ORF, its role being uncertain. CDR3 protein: CASRPWGRGAEAFF. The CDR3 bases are TGCGCCAGCAGACCCTGGGGGCGCGGCGCTGAAGCTTTCTTT.